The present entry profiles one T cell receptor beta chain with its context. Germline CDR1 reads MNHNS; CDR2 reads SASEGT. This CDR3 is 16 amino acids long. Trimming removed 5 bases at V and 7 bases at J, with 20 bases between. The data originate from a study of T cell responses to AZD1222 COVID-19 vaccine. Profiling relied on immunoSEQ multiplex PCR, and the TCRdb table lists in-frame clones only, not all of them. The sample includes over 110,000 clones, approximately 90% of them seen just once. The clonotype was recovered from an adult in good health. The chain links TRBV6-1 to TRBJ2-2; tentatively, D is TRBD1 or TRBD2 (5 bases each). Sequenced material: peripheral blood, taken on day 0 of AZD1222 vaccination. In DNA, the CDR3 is TGTGCCAGCAGTAAAGAGGGGCTAAGGTGGGGCGGGGAGCTGTTTTTT. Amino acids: CASSKEGLRWGGELFF.